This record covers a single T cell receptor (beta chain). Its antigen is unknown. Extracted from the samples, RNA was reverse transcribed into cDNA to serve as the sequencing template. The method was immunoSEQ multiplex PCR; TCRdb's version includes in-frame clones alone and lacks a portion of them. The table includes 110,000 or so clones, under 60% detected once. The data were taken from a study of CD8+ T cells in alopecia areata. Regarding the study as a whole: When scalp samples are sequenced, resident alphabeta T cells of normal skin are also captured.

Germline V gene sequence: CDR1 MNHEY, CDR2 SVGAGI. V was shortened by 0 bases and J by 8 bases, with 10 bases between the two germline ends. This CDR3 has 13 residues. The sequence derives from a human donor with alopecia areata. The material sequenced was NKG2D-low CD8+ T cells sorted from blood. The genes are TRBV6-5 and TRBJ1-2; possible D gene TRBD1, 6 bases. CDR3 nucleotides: TGTGCCAGCAGTTACTCGAACAGGGCAGGCTACACCTTC. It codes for CASSYSNRAGYTF.